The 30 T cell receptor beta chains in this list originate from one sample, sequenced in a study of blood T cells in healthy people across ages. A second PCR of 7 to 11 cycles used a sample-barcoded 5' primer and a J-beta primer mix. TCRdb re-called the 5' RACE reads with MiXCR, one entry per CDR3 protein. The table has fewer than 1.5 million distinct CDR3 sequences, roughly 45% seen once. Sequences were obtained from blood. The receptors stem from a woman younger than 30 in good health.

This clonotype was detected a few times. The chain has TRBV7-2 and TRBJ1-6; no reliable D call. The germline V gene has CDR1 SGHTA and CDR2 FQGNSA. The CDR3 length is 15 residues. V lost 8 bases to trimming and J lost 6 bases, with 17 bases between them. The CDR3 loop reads CASGPGGVFNSPLHF. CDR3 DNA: TGTGCCAGCGGACCCGGCGGGGTGTTTAATTCACCCCTCCACTTT.

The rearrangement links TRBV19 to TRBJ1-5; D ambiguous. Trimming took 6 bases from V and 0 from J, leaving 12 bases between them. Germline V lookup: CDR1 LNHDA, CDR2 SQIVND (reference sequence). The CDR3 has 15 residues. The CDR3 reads CASRSEMNSNQPQHF. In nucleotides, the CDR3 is TGTGCCAGTAGATCTGAGATGAATAGCAATCAGCCCCAGCATTTT.

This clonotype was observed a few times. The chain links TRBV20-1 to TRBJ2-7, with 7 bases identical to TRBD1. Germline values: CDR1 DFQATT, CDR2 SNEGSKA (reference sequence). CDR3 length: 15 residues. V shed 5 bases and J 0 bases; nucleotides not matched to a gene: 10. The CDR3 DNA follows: TGCAGTGCTGAACACGGACAGGCGAGCTCCTACGAGCAGTACTTC. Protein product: CSAEHGQASSYEQYF.

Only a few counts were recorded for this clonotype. The CDR3 sequence: CASSVAGLSAHEQFF. The CDR3 DNA follows: TGTGCCAGCAGCGTAGCAGGCTTGTCCGCCCATGAGCAGTTCTTC. The rearrangement uses TRBV9 and TRBJ2-1, with D hard to call. CDR1 and CDR2 from the germline V gene are SGDLS and YYNGEE. The length of the CDR3 is 15 residues. V shed 0 bases and J shed 8 bases, with 15 bases lying between them.

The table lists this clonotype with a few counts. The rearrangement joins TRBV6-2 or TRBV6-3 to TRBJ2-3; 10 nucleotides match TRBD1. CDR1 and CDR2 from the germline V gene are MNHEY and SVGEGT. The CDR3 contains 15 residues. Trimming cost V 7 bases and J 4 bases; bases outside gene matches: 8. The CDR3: CASNDPGTGADTQYF. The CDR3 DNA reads TGTGCCAGCAATGATCCCGGGACAGGGGCAGATACGCAGTATTTT.

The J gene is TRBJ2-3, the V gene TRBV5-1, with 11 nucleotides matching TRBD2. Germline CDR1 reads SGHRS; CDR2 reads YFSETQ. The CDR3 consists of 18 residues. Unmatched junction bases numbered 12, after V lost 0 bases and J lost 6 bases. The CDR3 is CASSLATVSSGGVDTQYF. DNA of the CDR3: TGCGCCAGCAGCTTGGCCACCGTTAGTAGCGGGGGGGTGGATACGCAGTATTTT.

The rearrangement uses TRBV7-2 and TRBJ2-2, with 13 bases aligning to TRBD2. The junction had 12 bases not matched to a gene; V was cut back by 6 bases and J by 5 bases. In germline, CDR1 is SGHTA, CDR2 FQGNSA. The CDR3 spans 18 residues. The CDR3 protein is CASRFKPGLAGVTGELFF. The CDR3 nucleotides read TGTGCCAGCAGATTTAAACCCGGACTAGCGGGAGTAACCGGGGAGCTGTTTTTT.

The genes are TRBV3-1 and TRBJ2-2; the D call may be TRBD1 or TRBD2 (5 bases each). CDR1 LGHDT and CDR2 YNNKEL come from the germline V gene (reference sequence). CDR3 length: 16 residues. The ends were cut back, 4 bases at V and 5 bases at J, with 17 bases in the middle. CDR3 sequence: CASSLSSGARTGELFF. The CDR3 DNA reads TGTGCCAGCAGCCTTAGTTCCGGGGCTCGGACCGGGGAGCTGTTTTTT.

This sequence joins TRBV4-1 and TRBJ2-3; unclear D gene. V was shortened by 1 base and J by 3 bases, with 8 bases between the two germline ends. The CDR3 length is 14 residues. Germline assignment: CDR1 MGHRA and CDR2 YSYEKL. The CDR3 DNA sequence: TGCGCCAGCAGCCAAGGTGAGGCGACAGATACGCAGTATTTT. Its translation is CASSQGEATDTQYF.

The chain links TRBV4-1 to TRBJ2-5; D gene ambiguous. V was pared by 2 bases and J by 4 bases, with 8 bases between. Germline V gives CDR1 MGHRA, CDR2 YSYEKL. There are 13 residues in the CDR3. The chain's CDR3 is CASSQPQLETQYF. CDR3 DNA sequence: TGCGCCAGCAGCCAACCACAGCTAGAGACCCAGTACTTC.

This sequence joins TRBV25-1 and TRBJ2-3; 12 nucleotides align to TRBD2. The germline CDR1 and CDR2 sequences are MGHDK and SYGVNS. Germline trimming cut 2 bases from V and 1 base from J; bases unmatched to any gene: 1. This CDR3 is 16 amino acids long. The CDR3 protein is CASSEASGRGTDTQYF. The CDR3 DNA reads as TGTGCCAGCAGTGAAGCTAGCGGGAGGGGCACAGATACGCAGTATTTT.

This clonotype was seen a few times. CDR3 nucleotides: TGTGCCAGCAGCAGGTACTCGACTAGCGGGAGCACAGATACGCAGTATTTT. Translated, it gives CASSRYSTSGSTDTQYF. This chain links TRBV7-9 with TRBJ2-3; 10 nucleotides agree with TRBD2. This CDR3 spans 17 amino acids. Germline CDR1 is SEHNR and CDR2 is FQNEAQ (reference sequence). With V trimmed by 5 bases and J by 0 bases, 8 bases remained unmatched.

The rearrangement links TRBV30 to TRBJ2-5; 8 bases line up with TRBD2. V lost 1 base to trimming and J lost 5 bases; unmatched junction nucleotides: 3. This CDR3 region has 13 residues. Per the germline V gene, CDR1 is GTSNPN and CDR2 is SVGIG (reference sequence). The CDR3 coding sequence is TGTGCCTGGAGTGGGGGGACTAGGGAGACCCAGTACTTC. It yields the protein CAWSGGTRETQYF.

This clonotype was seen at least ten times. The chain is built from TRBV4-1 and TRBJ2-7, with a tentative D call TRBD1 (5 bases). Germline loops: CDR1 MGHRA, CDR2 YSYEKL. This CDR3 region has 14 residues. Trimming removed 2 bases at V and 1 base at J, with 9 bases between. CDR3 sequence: CASSQSQGSYEQYF. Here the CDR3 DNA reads TGCGCCAGCAGCCAATCCCAGGGATCCTACGAGCAGTACTTC.

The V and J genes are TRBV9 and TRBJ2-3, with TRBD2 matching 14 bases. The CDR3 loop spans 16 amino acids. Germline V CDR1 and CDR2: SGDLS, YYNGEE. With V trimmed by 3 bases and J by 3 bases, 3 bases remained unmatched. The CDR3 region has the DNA TGTGCCAGCAGCGCCGGGACTAGCGGGGGTACAGATACGCAGTATTTT. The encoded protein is CASSAGTSGGTDTQYF.

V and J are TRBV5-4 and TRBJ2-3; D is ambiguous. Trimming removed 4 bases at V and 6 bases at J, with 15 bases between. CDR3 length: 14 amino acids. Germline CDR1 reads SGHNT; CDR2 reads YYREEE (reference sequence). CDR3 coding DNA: TGTGCCAGCAGCGATAAAGCCGGACCCGATACGCAGTATTTT. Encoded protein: CASSDKAGPDTQYF.

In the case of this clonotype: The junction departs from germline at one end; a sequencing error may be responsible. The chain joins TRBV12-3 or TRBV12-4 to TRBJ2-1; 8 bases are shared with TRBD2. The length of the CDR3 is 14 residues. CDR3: CASSFVDGRGEQFF. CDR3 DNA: TGCGCCAGCAGTTTCGTAGACGGGAGGGGTGAGCAGTTCTTC.

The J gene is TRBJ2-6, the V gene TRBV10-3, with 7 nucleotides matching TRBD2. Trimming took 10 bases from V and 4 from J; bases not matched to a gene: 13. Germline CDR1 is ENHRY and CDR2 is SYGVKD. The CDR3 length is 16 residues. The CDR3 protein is CASHGGEAVGANVLTF. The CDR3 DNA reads TGTGCCAGCCATGGGGGGGAGGCGGTCGGGGCCAACGTCCTGACTTTC.

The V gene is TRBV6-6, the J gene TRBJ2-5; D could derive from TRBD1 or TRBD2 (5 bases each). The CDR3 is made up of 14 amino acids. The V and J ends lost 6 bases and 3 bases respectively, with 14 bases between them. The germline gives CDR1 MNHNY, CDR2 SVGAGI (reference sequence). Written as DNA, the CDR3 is TGTGCCAGCAGGAACCGGGACCACAAAGAGACCCAGTACTTC. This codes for CASRNRDHKETQYF.

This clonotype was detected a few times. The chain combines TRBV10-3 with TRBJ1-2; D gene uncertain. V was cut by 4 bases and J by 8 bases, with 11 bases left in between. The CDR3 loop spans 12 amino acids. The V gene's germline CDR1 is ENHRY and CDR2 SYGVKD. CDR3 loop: CAISVDRAGYTF. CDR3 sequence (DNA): TGTGCCATCAGTGTTGACCGGGCGGGCTACACCTTC.

The CDR3 nucleotides are TGCAGTGCTAGGTTCGACGGGGTAAAGCCCTACAATGAGCAGTTCTTC. It is translated as CSARFDGVKPYNEQFF. The J gene is TRBJ2-1, the V gene TRBV20-1, with D maybe TRBD2 (5 bases). CDR3 length: 16 residues. Per the germline V gene, CDR1 is DFQATT and CDR2 is SNEGSKA (reference sequence). Trimming took 3 bases from V and 2 from J, leaving 17 bases between them.

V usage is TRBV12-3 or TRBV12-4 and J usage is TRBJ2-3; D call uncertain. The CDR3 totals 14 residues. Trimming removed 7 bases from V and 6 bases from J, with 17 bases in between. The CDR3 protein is CASTSILAEDTQYF. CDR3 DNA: TGTGCCAGCACCTCTATTTTGGCGGAGGATACGCAGTATTTT.

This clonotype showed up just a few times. The CDR3 DNA reads as TGTGCCATCAGTCCTAGCCCTTCCTACAATGAGCAGTTCTTC. Protein product: CAISPSPSYNEQFF. The gene calls are TRBV10-3 and TRBJ2-1; tentatively, D is TRBD2 (5 bases). Deletions cut 5 bases from V and 1 base from J, with 9 bases between. This CDR3 region has 14 residues. Germline V gene data show CDR1 as ENHRY and CDR2 as SYGVKD.

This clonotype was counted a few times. The CDR3: CSARGPLQLAGITRSEQYF. CDR3 DNA: TGCAGTGCTAGAGGCCCCCTCCAACTAGCGGGGATAACCCGTTCCGAGCAGTACTTC. This sequence joins TRBV20-1 and TRBJ2-7; 10 nucleotides line up with TRBD2. This CDR3 region has 19 residues. Germline V lookup: CDR1 DFQATT, CDR2 SNEGSKA (reference sequence). After removal of 1 base from V and 6 bases from J, the junction contained 21 bases not matched to a gene.

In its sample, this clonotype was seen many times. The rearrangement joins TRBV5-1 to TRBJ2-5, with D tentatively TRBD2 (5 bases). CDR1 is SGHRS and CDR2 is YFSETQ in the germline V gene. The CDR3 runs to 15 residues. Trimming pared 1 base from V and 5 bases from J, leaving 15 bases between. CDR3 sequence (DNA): TGCGCCAGCAGCTTGTTTTCAGGCGGCGGGGAGACCCAGTACTTC. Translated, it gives CASSLFSGGGETQYF.

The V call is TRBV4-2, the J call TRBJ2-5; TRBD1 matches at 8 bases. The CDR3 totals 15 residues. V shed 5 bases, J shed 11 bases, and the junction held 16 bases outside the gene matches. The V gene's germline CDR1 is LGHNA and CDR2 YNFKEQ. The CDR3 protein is CASSLSQTGENEQYF. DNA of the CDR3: TGTGCCAGCAGCTTGAGTCAGACAGGGGAGAATGAGCAGTACTTC.

The DNA of the CDR3 is TGTGCCAGTAGTATGGAGGGCCTGGGCCACTATGGCTACACCTTC. Translated, it gives CASSMEGLGHYGYTF. This sequence joins TRBV19 and TRBJ1-2; the D is unclear. V lost 3 bases to trimming and J lost 3 bases, with 14 bases between them. Germline V gives CDR1 LNHDA, CDR2 SQIVND (reference sequence). The CDR3 length is 15 residues.

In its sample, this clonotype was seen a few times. CDR3: CASSLAESKWGSPLHF. DNA for the CDR3: TGTGCCAGCAGCCTTGCAGAATCCAAATGGGGTTCACCCCTCCACTTT. The chain recombines TRBV7-2 with TRBJ1-6; D is uncertain. CDR1 and CDR2 (germline): SGHTA, FQGNSA. V was cut by 5 bases and J by 9 bases, with 20 bases left in between. This CDR3 is built from 16 residues. The variable domain in full, with the rest retrieved from reference TRBV7-2 and TRBJ1-6, is GAGVSQSPSNKVTEKGKDVELRCDPISGHTALYWYRQSLGQGLEFLIYFQGNSAPDKSGLPSDRFSAERTGGSVSTLTIQRTQQEDSAVYLCASSLAESKWGSPLHFGNGTRLTVT.

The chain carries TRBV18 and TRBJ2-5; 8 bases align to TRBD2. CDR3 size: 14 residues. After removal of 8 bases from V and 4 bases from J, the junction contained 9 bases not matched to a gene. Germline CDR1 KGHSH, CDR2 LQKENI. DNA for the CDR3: TGTGCCAGCCTGGGAACGGCGGGAGGAGAGACCCAGTACTTC. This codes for CASLGTAGGETQYF.

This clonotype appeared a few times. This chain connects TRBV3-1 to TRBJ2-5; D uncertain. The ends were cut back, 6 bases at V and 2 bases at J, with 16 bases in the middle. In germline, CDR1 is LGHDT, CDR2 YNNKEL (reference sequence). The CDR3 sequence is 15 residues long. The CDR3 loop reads CASRTESGPQETQYF. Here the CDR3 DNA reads TGTGCCAGCAGAACAGAGAGTGGGCCACAAGAGACCCAGTACTTC.